The 30 T cell receptor beta chains given below trace back to one sample, sequenced in a study of T cell responses to AZD1222 COVID-19 vaccine. Clones were sequenced by immunoSEQ multiplex PCR, and TCRdb holds only the in-frame ones, with some missing. The sample holds under 80,000 clones, around four fifths seen once. The sequences come from peripheral blood, collected on day 0 of AZD1222 vaccination. The origin of the receptors is an adult in good health.

The genes are TRBV3-1 (or the pseudogene TRBV3-2) and TRBJ1-1, with D unresolved. Trimming left V 3 bases short and J 2 bases short, with 16 bases between. The CDR3 is made up of 16 amino acids. Germline CDR1 is LGHDT and CDR2 is YNNKEL (reference sequence). This CDR3 is CASSHLVRLSNTEAFF. The CDR3, as DNA: TGTGCCAGCAGCCACCTGGTAAGGCTCTCAAACACTGAAGCTTTCTTT.

This chain joins TRBV4-3 and TRBJ1-2; D remains unclear. Germline CDR1 reads LGHNA; CDR2 reads YSLEER. The length of the CDR3 is 14 residues. The V end was cut by 0 bases, the J end by 0 bases, with 5 bases between. The DNA of the CDR3 is TGCGCCAGCAGCCAAGATGGGGCTAACTATGGCTACACCTTC. Amino acids: CASSQDGANYGYTF.

The chain is built from TRBV6-2 or TRBV6-3 and TRBJ2-5; 7 bases map to TRBD1. Germline assignment: CDR1 MNHEY and CDR2 SVGEGT. Trimming cost V 2 bases and J 4 bases; bases outside gene matches: 10. The CDR3 has 16 amino acids. The CDR3 nucleotides read TGTGCCAGCAGTTACCTAGGGGGCCCCGTGGGAGAGACCCAGTACTTC. This codes for CASSYLGGPVGETQYF.

The chain combines TRBV5-1 with TRBJ2-1, with D maybe TRBD2 (6 bases). CDR3 length: 13 residues. The V end lost 8 bases, the J end lost 9 bases, and 18 bases lay between the germline ends. The germline V gene has CDR1 SGHRS and CDR2 YFSETQ. The CDR3 DNA reads as TGCGCCAGTCGACGGGACGTCGGGGGTGAGCAGTTCTTC. Protein: CASRRDVGGEQFF.

This chain links TRBV9 with TRBJ1-5, with D unresolved. In germline, CDR1 is SGDLS, CDR2 YYNGEE. This CDR3 has 13 amino acids. V dropped 2 bases and J dropped 7 bases, with 10 bases sitting between them. CDR3 loop: CASSVDLAQPQHF. In nucleotides, the CDR3 is TGTGCCAGCAGCGTGGACCTCGCACAGCCCCAGCATTTT.

This chain connects TRBV5-5 to TRBJ1-5; 8 bases match TRBD1. The V segment lost 0 bases and the J segment 7 bases; nucleotides outside the gene matches: 6. The CDR3 extends over 15 amino acids. From germline, CDR1 is SGHKS and CDR2 YYEKEE (reference sequence). This CDR3 is CASSLGDRGGQPQHF. In nucleotides, the CDR3 is TGTGCCAGCAGCTTGGGCGACAGGGGTGGCCAGCCCCAGCATTTT.

CDR3 sequence: CASSPRTGKIPAQHF. The CDR3 region has the DNA TGTGCCAGCAGTCCCCGGACAGGGAAAATTCCGGCCCAGCATTTT. The V gene is TRBV27, the J gene TRBJ1-5, with 8 nucleotides matching TRBD1. V lost 5 bases to trimming and J lost 11 bases; unmatched junction nucleotides: 14. The CDR3 spans 15 residues. The germline V gene encodes CDR1 MNHEY and CDR2 SMNVEV (reference sequence).

The chain links TRBV7-2 to TRBJ1-5; D is ambiguous. Between the trimmed V and J ends, which lost 5 bases and 4 bases, there was a span of 9 bases. This CDR3 contains 13 residues. Germline-derived CDR1 and CDR2 are SGHTA and FQGNSA. The CDR3 DNA follows: TGTGCCAGCAGCCGATCCCCAAATCAGCCCCAGCATTTT. Translated: CASSRSPNQPQHF.

This chain connects TRBV6-2 or TRBV6-3 to TRBJ2-3; TRBD1 aligns across 9 bases. Germline-derived CDR1 and CDR2 are MNHEY and SVGEGT. Trimming took 2 bases from V and 2 from J; bases not matched to a gene: 8. The CDR3 spans 17 residues. For the CDR3, the DNA is TGTGCCAGCAGTTACCCAGGGACAGGGACCCTCACAGATACGCAGTATTTT. Its protein product is CASSYPGTGTLTDTQYF.

This chain links TRBV21-1 with TRBJ2-5. TRBV21-1 corresponds to a pseudogene. This CDR3 has 15 residues. CDR3 DNA sequence: TGTGCCAGCAGCAACCATAGGAGGCCAGGGGAGACCCAGTACTTC. This sequence encodes CASSNHRRPGETQYF.

This clone was seen just once. This chain links TRBV19 with TRBJ1-5; 7 nucleotides align to TRBD1. Germline V lookup: CDR1 LNHDA, CDR2 SQIVND (reference sequence). The ends lost 4 bases at V and 0 bases at J; junction bases unmatched: 9. The CDR3 length is 17 residues. The CDR3 sequence is CASSSLRDRYSNQPQHF. DNA of the CDR3: TGTGCCAGTAGTAGTCTCCGGGACAGATATAGCAATCAGCCCCAGCATTTT.

This clone has only a few counts. The chain joins TRBV4-2 to TRBJ2-3; D might be TRBD2 (7 bases). Between the trimmed V and J ends, which lost 1 base and 6 bases, there was a span of 11 bases. The germline V gene has CDR1 LGHNA and CDR2 YNFKEQ. This CDR3 contains 14 residues. CDR3 in amino acids: CASSQGGGADTQYF. In nucleotides, the CDR3 is TGTGCCAGCAGCCAAGGTGGGGGGGCGGATACGCAGTATTTT.

This clone has a handful of counts. The J gene is TRBJ1-2, the V gene TRBV14; tentatively, D is TRBD1 (5 bases). The germline V and J ends were trimmed by 0 bases and 7 bases, with 18 bases remaining between them. This CDR3 has 16 amino acids. In germline, CDR1 is SGHDN, CDR2 FVKESK. The DNA for the CDR3 is TGTGCCAGCAGCCAAGAAATTGGTGCCGGGGCCTTTGGCTACACCTTC. This codes for CASSQEIGAGAFGYTF.

The rearrangement joins TRBV21-1 to TRBJ2-2. TRBV21-1 is listed as a pseudogene. This CDR3 spans 16 amino acids. The CDR3 DNA reads as TGTGCCAGCGAGGGGACGCCGGCAGCGAACACCGGGGAGCTGTTTTTT. Its protein product is CASEGTPAANTGELFF.

V and J are TRBV6-4 and TRBJ2-2; perhaps TRBD1 as D (6 bases). V lost 6 bases and J 7 bases, leaving 12 bases between the germline ends. Germline V CDR1 and CDR2: MRHNA, SNTAGT. The length of the CDR3 is 13 residues. As DNA, the CDR3 is TGTGCCAGCAGGGCACAGGGTAACGGGGAGCTGTTTTTT. Residues: CASRAQGNGELFF.

The rearrangement uses TRBV27 and TRBJ1-5, with 9 bases identical to TRBD1. This CDR3 is built from 14 residues. The V gene's germline CDR1 is MNHEY and CDR2 SMNVEV (reference sequence). Trimming cost V 4 bases and J 4 bases; bases outside gene matches: 2. The CDR3 sequence is CASSSQGANQPQHF. DNA for the CDR3: TGTGCCAGCAGTTCACAGGGGGCAAATCAGCCCCAGCATTTT.

V gene TRBV6-5 combines with J gene TRBJ1-2; tentative D call: TRBD1 (6 bases). The CDR3 length is 13 residues. The V and J ends lost 2 bases and 8 bases respectively, with 12 bases between them. Per germline, CDR1 MNHEY and CDR2 SVGAGI. CDR3 sequence: CASSYMQGRGYTF. The CDR3 DNA sequence: TGTGCCAGCAGTTACATGCAGGGGCGCGGCTACACCTTC.

The CDR3 bases are TGTGCCAGTAGCGACACTCCGGGCTCTGGAAACACCATATATTTT. The encoded protein is CASSDTPGSGNTIYF. The V and J genes are TRBV19 and TRBJ1-3; the D is unclear. CDR3 length equals 15 residues. CDR1 and CDR2 (germline): LNHDA, SQIVND (reference sequence). Deletions cut 6 bases from V and 0 bases from J, with 12 bases between.

The CDR3 here is CASSLAGTGVEKLFF. The CDR3 coding sequence is TGTGCCAGCAGCTTAGCTGGGACAGGGGTTGAAAAACTGTTTTTT. This chain uses TRBV7-9 with TRBJ1-4; TRBD1 agrees at 10 bases. With V trimmed by 0 bases and J by 7 bases, 2 bases remained unmatched. The CDR3 runs to 15 residues. The germline V gene encodes CDR1 SEHNR and CDR2 FQNEAQ (reference sequence).

As to this clone: Other DNA sequences from this sample encode an identical CDR3 as well. The rearrangement uses TRBV28 and TRBJ1-6; the D is unclear. Germline CDR1 MDHEN, CDR2 SYDVKM. Trimming shortened V by 4 bases and J by 0 bases, and 10 bases separated the two germline ends. This CDR3 contains 16 residues. The CDR3 DNA sequence: TGTGCCAGCAGTTATCCACAGAGCTCCTATAATTCACCCCTCCACTTT. This translates into CASSYPQSSYNSPLHF. Combining the CDR3 with reference TRBV28 and TRBJ1-6 gives the whole variable domain DVKVTQSSRYLVKRTGEKVFLECVQDMDHENMFWYRQDPGLGLRLIYFSYDVKMKEKGDIPEGYSVSREKKERFSLILESASTNQTSMYLCASSYPQSSYNSPLHFGNGTRLTVT.

The chain is built from TRBV9 and TRBJ2-7, with 9 bases that match TRBD1. Germline CDR1 is SGDLS and CDR2 is YYNGEE. The CDR3 sequence is 15 residues long. V was clipped by 3 bases and J by 4 bases; unmatched bases: 8. The CDR3: CASSAQPGQGYEQYF. The CDR3 DNA follows: TGTGCCAGCAGCGCCCAGCCGGGACAGGGTTACGAGCAGTACTTC.

CDR3 region: CSVGVGQSGYNEQFF. CDR3 DNA sequence: TGCAGCGTTGGGGTGGGACAGTCAGGCTACAATGAGCAGTTCTTC. The rearrangement uses TRBV29-1 and TRBJ2-1; 7 bases match TRBD1. CDR1 is SQVTM, CDR2 ANQGSEA, per germline. The V segment lost 4 bases and the J segment 3 bases; nucleotides outside the gene matches: 9. This CDR3 has 15 residues.

CDR3 loop: CASSHDREDYGYTF. The DNA for the CDR3 is TGTGCCAGCAGTCACGACAGGGAAGACTATGGCTACACCTTC. V usage is TRBV9 and J usage is TRBJ1-2; TRBD1 matches 7 bases. The CDR3 runs to 14 residues. The V and J ends lost 5 bases and 3 bases, in that order; junction bases with no gene match: 7. Germline V gives CDR1 SGDLS, CDR2 YYNGEE.

This clone showed up just once. This sequence joins TRBV7-2 and TRBJ1-1; perhaps TRBD1 as D (6 bases). Germline lookup yields CDR1 SGHTA and CDR2 FQGNSA. This CDR3 comprises 15 residues. V was clipped by 4 bases and J by 0 bases, with 12 bases between them. DNA for the CDR3: TGTGCCAGCAGCTCCCATGGGACACTGAACACTGAAGCTTTCTTT. It specifies CASSSHGTLNTEAFF.

The genes are TRBV27 and TRBJ1-2, with 7 bases that match TRBD1. This CDR3 has 16 residues. Trimming at V came to 5 bases and at J to 4 bases, leaving 13 bases not matched to a gene. Looked up from germline, CDR1 is MNHEY and CDR2 is SMNVEV (reference sequence). As DNA, the CDR3 is TGTGCCAGCAGTCCGACTCAGACAGGGAGTATCTATGGCTACACCTTC. Protein product: CASSPTQTGSIYGYTF.

This rearrangement joins TRBV4-2 to TRBJ1-3; tentative D call: TRBD1 (5 bases). Germline V lookup: CDR1 LGHNA, CDR2 YNFKEQ. The V and J ends lost 4 bases and 0 bases respectively, with 13 bases between them. CDR3 size: 16 residues. CDR3 loop: CASSPGTDSSGNTIYF. In DNA, the CDR3 is TGTGCCAGCAGCCCTGGGACCGATAGCTCTGGAAACACCATATATTTT.

The chain joins TRBV24-1 to TRBJ2-1, with D maybe TRBD1 (6 bases). CDR1 KGHDR and CDR2 SFDVKD come from the germline V gene. This CDR3 region has 16 residues. Trimming shortened V by 2 bases and J by 5 bases, and 15 bases separated the two germline ends. This chain's CDR3 is CATSDSSGTRHNEQFF. DNA of the CDR3: TGTGCCACCAGTGATTCTTCCGGGACACGCCACAATGAGCAGTTCTTC.

This clone was recorded once. This rearrangement joins TRBV6-2 or TRBV6-3 to TRBJ1-2; no reliable D call. Germline CDR1 is MNHEY and CDR2 is SVGEGT. The CDR3 contains 12 residues. V was shortened by 6 bases and J by 8 bases, with 13 bases between the two germline ends. The CDR3 region is CASSPDDEGYTF. The CDR3 DNA is TGTGCCAGCAGCCCTGATGACGAGGGCTACACCTTC.

The chain carries TRBV15 and TRBJ2-7; D is perhaps TRBD1 (6 bases). The V gene lost 1 base and the J gene lost 0 bases, with 13 bases spanning the gap. The CDR3 sequence is 16 residues long. Germline CDR1 and CDR2: LNHNV and YYDKDF (reference sequence). The DNA of the CDR3 is TGTGCCACCAGCAGAGGTGGGGCAGGGGACTCCTACGAGCAGTACTTC. This translates into CATSRGGAGDSYEQYF.

The chain couples TRBV7-9 to TRBJ1-1; 7 bases match TRBD1. Germline assignment: CDR1 SEHNR and CDR2 FQNEAQ (reference sequence). This CDR3 has 13 amino acids. The V segment lost 6 bases and the J segment 3 bases; nucleotides outside the gene matches: 4. The CDR3 sequence is CASRNRGYTEAFF. CDR3 in DNA: TGTGCCAGCAGGAACAGGGGTTACACTGAAGCTTTCTTT.